This TCR beta chain stems from a study of T cells expressing NK-cell markers. Generation of TCR beta cDNA was performed by 5'RACE template switching incorporating UMIs. From the 5' RACE reads, TCRdb lists one entry per CDR3 protein and no DNA. This listing includes about 140,000 distinct CDR3 sequences. This CDR3 spans 15 amino acids. Germline V gives CDR1 SGHTA, CDR2 FQGNSA. The chain carries TRBV7-2 and TRBJ2-3. The source material was blood T cells: a sorted CD56 or NKG2C T cell subset, CD4+ or CD8+ T cells, or bulk PBMC T cells (not recorded which). The sequence was obtained from a man aged 18 to 35 in good health. CDR3: CASSLDNIFTDTQYF. Full variable domain (remainder filled in from reference TRBV7-2 and TRBJ2-3): GAGVSQSPSNKVTEKGKDVELRCDPISGHTALYWYRQSLGQGLEFLIYFQGNSAPDKSGLPSDRFSAERTGGSVSTLTIQRTQQEDSAVYLCASSLDNIFTDTQYFGPGTRLTVL.